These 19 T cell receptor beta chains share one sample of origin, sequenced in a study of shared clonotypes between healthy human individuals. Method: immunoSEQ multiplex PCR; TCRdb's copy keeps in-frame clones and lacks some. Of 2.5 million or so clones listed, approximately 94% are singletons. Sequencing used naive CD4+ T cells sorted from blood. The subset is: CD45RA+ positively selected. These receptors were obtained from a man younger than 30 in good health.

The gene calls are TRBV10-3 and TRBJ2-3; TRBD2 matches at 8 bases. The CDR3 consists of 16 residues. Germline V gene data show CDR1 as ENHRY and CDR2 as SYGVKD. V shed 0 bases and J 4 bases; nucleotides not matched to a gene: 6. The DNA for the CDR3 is TGTGCCATCAGTGAGTCCGGGACTAGGACCCCAGATACGCAGTATTTT. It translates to CAISESGTRTPDTQYF.

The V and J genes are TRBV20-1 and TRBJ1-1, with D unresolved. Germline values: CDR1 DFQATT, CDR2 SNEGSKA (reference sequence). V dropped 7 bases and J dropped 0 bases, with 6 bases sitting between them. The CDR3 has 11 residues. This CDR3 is CSGQMNTEAFF. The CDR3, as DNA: TGCAGTGGTCAGATGAACACTGAAGCTTTCTTT.

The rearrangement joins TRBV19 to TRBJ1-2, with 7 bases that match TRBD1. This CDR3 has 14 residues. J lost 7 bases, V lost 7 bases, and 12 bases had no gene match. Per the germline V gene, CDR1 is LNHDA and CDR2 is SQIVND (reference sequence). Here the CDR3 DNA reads TGTGCCAGTACCCAGACAGGGAGTTGGAGTGGCTACACCTTC. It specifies CASTQTGSWSGYTF. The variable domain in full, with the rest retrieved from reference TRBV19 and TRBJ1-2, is DGGITQSPKYLFRKEGQNVTLSCEQNLNHDAMYWYRQDPGQGLRLIYYSQIVNDFQKGDIAEGYSVSREKKESFPLTVTSAQKNPTAFYLCASTQTGSWSGYTFGSGTRLTVV.

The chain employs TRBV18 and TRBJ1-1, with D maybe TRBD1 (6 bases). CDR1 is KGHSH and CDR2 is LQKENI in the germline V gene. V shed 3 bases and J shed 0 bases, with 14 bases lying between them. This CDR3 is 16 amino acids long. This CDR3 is CASSPGTPALNTEAFF. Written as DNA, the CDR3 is TGTGCCAGCTCACCGGGGACACCCGCCTTGAACACTGAAGCTTTCTTT.

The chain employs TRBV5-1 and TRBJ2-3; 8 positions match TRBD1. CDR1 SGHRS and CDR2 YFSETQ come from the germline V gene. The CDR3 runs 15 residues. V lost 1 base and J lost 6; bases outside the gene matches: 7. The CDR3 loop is CASSLQDRVIDTQYF. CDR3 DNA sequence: TGCGCCAGCAGCTTGCAGGACAGGGTTATTGATACGCAGTATTTT.

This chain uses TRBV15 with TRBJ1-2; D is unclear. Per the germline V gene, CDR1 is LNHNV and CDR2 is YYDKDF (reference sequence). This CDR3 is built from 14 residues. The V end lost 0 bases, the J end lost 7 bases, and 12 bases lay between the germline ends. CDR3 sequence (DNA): TGTGCCACCAGCAGAGAGGAGGGCGTGCTTGGCTACACCTTC. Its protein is CATSREEGVLGYTF.

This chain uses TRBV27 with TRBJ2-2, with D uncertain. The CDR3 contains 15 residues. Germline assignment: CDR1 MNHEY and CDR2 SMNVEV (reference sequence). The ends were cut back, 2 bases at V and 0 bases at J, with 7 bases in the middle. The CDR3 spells CASSLLFSNTGELFF. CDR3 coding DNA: TGTGCCAGCAGTTTACTTTTTTCGAACACCGGGGAGCTGTTTTTT.

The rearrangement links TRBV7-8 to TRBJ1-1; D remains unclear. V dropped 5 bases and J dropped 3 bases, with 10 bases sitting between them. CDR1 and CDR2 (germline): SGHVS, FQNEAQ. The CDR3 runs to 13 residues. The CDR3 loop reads CASSLGVDTEAFF. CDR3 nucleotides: TGTGCCAGCAGCCTGGGAGTCGACACTGAAGCTTTCTTT.

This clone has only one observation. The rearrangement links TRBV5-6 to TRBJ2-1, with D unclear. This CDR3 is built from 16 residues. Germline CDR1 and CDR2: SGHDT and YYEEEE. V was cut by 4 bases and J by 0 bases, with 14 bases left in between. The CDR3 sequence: CASSRSRVYSYNEQFF. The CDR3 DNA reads TGTGCCAGCAGCCGATCTCGGGTATACTCCTACAATGAGCAGTTCTTC.

The CDR3 reads CASSTTYQETQYF. CDR3 DNA sequence: TGTGCCAGCAGCACAACATACCAAGAGACCCAGTACTTC. The gene calls are TRBV9 and TRBJ2-5; no definite D call. This CDR3 comprises 13 residues. Trimming left V 4 bases short and J 0 bases short, with 7 bases between. Germline loops: CDR1 SGDLS, CDR2 YYNGEE.

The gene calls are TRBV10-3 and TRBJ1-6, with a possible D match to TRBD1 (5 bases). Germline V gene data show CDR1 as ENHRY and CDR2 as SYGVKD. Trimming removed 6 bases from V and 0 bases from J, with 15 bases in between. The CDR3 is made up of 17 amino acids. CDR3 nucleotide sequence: TGTGCCATCAGCGTAGGGGACCTCAGCTCCTATAATTCACCCCTCCACTTT. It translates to CAISVGDLSSYNSPLHF.

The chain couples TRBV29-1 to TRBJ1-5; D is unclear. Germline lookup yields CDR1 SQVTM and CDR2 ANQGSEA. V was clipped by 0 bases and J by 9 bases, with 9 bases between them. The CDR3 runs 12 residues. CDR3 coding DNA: TGCAGCGTTGAAGATCCCGGCGGGCCCCAGCATTTT. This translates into CSVEDPGGPQHF.

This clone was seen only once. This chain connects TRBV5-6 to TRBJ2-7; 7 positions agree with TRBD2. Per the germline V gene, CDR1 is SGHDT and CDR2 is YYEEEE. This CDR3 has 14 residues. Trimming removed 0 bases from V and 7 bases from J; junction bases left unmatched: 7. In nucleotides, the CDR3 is TGTGCCAGCAGCTTGGGTGGGAGGGCCTGGGAGCAGTACTTC. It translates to CASSLGGRAWEQYF.

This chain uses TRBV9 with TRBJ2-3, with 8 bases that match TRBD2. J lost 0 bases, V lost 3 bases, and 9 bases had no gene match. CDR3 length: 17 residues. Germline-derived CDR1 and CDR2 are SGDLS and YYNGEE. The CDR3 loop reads CASSDRYTSGSTDTQYF. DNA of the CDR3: TGTGCCAGCAGCGACCGATATACTAGCGGAAGCACAGATACGCAGTATTTT.

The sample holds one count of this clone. CDR3 DNA sequence: TGTGCCAGCAGCCGCGGACTAGCGGACTACAATGAGCAGTTCTTC. It translates to CASSRGLADYNEQFF. The V gene is TRBV6-5, the J gene TRBJ2-1, with 10 bases fitting TRBD2. The germline CDR1 and CDR2 sequences are MNHEY and SVGAGI. The CDR3 runs 15 residues. The V gene end was trimmed by 6 bases and the J gene end by 3 bases; junction bases not matched to a gene: 5.

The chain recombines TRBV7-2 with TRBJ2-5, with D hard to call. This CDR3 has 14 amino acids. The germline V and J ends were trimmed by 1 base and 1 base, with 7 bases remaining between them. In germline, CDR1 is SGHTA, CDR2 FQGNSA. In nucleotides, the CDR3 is TGTGCCAGCAGCTTAGGACGGATCCAAGAGACCCAGTACTTC. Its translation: CASSLGRIQETQYF.

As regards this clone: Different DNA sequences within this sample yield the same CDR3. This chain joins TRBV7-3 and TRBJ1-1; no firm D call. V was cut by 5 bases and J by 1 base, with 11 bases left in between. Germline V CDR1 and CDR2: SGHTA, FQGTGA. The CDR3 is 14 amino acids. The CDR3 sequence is CASSPGRANTEAFF. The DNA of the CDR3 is TGTGCCAGCAGCCCCGGACGGGCGAACACTGAAGCTTTCTTT.

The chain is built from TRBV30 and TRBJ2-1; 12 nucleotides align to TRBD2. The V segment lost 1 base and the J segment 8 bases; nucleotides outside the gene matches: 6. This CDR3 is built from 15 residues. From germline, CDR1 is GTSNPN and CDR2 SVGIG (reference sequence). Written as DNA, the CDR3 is TGTGCCTGGAGTGCCCGACTAGCGGGGGCCTATGAGCAGTTCTTC. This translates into CAWSARLAGAYEQFF.

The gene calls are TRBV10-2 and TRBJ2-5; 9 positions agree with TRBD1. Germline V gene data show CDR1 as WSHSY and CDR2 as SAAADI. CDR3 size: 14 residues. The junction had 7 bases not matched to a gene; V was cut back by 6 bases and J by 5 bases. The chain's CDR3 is CASRPGQGTETQYF. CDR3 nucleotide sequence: TGCGCCAGCAGACCGGGACAGGGTACGGAGACCCAGTACTTC.